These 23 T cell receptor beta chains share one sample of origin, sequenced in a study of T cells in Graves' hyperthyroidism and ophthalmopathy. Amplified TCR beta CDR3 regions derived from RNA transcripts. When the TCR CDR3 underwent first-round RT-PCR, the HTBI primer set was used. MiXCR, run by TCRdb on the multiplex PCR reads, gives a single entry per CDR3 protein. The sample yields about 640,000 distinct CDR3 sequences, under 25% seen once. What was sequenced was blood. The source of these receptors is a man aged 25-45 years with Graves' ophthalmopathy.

CDR3 coding DNA: TGTGCCAGCAGCGTAGGCGAGACAGCCTTCTATGGCTACACCTTC. It encodes CASSVGETAFYGYTF. The chain has TRBV9 and TRBJ1-2; the D gene is possibly TRBD1 (5 bases). The germline CDR1 and CDR2 sequences are SGDLS and YYNGEE. This CDR3 has 15 residues. V lost 0 bases and J lost 4, with 13 bases in between.

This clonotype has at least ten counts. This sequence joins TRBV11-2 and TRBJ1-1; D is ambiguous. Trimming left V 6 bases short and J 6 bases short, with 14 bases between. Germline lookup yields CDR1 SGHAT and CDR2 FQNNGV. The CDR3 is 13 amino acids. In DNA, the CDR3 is TGTGCCAGCAGACCAGACTGGGTTCCTGAAGCTTTCTTT. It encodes CASRPDWVPEAFF.

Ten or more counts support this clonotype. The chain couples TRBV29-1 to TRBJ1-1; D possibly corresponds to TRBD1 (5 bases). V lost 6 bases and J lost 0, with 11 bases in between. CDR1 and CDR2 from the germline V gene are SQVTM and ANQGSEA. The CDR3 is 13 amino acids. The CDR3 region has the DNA TGCAGCGTCAGGACAAACATGAACACTGAAGCTTTCTTT. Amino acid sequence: CSVRTNMNTEAFF.

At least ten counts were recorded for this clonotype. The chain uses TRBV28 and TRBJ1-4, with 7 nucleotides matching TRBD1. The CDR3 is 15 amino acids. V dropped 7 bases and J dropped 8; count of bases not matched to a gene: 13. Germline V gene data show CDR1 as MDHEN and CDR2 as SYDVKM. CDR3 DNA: TGTGCCAGCACCATTTACAGGGGTGCAGGCGAAAAACTGTTTTTT. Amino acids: CASTIYRGAGEKLFF. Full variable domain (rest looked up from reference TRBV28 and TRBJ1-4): DVKVTQSSRYLVKRTGEKVFLECVQDMDHENMFWYRQDPGLGLRLIYFSYDVKMKEKGDIPEGYSVSREKKERFSLILESASTNQTSMYLCASTIYRGAGEKLFFGSGTQLSVL.

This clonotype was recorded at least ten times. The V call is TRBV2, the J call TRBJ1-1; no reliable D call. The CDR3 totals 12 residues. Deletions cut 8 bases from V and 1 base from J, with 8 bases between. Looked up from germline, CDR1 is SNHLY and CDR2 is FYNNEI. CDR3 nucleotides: TGTGCCAGCCCCTCCTCGAACACTGAAGCTTTCTTT. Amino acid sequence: CASPSSNTEAFF.

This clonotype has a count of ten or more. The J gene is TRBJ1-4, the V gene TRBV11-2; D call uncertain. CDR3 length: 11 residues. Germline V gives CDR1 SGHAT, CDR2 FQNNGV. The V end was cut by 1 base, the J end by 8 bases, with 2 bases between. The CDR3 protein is CASSLAEKLFF. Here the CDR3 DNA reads TGTGCCAGCAGCTTAGCCGAAAAACTGTTTTTT.

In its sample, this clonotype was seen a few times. This chain's CDR3 is CASSIVLRGDQPQHF. CDR3 bases: TGTGCCAGTAGTATAGTGTTGAGGGGAGATCAGCCCCAGCATTTT. V and J are TRBV19 and TRBJ1-5, with a weak D call TRBD1 (5 bases). Germline V gene sequence: CDR1 LNHDA, CDR2 SQIVND (reference sequence). Trimming removed 1 base at V and 5 bases at J, with 12 bases between. CDR3 length equals 15 residues. Based on the CDR3 plus reference TRBV19 and TRBJ1-5, the full variable domain is DGGITQSPKYLFRKEGQNVTLSCEQNLNHDAMYWYRQDPGQGLRLIYYSQIVNDFQKGDIAEGYSVSREKKESFPLTVTSAQKNPTAFYLCASSIVLRGDQPQHFGDGTRLSIL.

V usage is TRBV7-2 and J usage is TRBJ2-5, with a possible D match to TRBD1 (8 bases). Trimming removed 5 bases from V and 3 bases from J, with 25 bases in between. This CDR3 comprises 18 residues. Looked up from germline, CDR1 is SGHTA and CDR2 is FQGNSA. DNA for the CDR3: TGTACCAGCAGCCGCACAGGGGGTAGCGGGCCGGGGGAAGAGACCCAGTACTTC. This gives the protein CTSSRTGGSGPGEETQYF.

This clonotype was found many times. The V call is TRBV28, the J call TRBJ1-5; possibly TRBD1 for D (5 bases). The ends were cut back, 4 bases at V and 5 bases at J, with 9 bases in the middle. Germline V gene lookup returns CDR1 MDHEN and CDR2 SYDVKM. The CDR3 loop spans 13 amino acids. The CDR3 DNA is TGTGCCAGCAGTTCGGTAGGGGATCAGCCCCAGCATTTT. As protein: CASSSVGDQPQHF.

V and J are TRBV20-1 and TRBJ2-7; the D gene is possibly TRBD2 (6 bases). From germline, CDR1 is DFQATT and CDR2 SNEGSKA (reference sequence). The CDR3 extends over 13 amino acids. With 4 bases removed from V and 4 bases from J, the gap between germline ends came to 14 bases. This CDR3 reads CSATRGGAYEQYF. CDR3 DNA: TGCAGTGCTACCCGGGGAGGAGCTTACGAGCAGTACTTC.

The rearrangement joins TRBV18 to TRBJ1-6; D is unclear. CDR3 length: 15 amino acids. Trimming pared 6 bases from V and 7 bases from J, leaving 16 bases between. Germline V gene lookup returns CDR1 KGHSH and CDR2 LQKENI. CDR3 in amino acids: CASSADTLGNSPLHF. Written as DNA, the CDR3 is TGTGCCAGCTCGGCGGATACGTTGGGGAATTCACCCCTCCACTTT.

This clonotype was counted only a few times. The CDR3 region is CASSTMTGTDFSYEQYF. CDR3 DNA: TGTGCCAGCAGTACCATGACCGGGACAGACTTCTCCTACGAGCAGTACTTC. The chain recombines TRBV27 with TRBJ2-7, with 7 bases fitting TRBD1. After removal of 5 bases from V and 0 bases from J, the junction contained 13 bases not matched to a gene. The CDR3 has 17 residues. Germline V gene lookup returns CDR1 MNHEY and CDR2 SMNVEV (reference sequence).

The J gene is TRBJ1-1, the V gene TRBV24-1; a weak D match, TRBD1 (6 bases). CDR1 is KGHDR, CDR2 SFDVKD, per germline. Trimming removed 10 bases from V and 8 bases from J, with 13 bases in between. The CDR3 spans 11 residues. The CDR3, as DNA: TGTGCCACTCGGGCCGGACAGGAAGCTTTCTTT. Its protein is CATRAGQEAFF.

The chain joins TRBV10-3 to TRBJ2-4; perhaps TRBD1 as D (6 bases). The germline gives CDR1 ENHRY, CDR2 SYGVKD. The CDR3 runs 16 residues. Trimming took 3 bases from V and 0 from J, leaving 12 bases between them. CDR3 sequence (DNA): TGTGCCATCAGTGATGCGGACAGACTAGCCAAAAACATTCAGTACTTC. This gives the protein CAISDADRLAKNIQYF.

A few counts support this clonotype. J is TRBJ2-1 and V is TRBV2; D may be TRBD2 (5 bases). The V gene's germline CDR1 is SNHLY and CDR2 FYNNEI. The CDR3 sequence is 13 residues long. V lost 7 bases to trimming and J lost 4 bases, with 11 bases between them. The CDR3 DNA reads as TGTGCCAGCATCGCGGACTTATACAATGAGCAGTTCTTC. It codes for CASIADLYNEQFF.

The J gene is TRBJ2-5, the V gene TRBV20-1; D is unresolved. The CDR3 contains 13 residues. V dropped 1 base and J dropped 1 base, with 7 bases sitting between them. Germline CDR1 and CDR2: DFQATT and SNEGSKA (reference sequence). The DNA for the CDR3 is TGCAGTGCTAGAGTAGGTGTCCAAGAGACCCAGTACTTC. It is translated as CSARVGVQETQYF.

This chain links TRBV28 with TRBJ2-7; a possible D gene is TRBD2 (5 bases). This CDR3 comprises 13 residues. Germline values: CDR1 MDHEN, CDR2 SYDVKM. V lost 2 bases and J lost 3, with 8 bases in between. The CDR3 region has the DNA TGTGCCAGCAGTTTAGAGACTAACTACGAGCAGTACTTC. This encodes CASSLETNYEQYF.

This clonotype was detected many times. The DNA for the CDR3 is TGTGCCAGCAGCCGGGCAGGGTTGCCGACCCAGTACTTC. Residues: CASSRAGLPTQYF. J is TRBJ2-5 and V is TRBV11-2; weak D call: TRBD1 (5 bases). The length of the CDR3 is 13 residues. Trimming cost V 5 bases and J 7 bases, with 14 bases left between them. Germline V lookup: CDR1 SGHAT, CDR2 FQNNGV.

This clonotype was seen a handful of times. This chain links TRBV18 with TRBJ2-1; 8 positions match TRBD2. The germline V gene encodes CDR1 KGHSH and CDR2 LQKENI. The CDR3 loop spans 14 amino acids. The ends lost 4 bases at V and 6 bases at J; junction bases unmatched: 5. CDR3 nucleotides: TGTGCCAGCTCACTCTACGGGACTAGCAATGAGCAGTTCTTC. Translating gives CASSLYGTSNEQFF.

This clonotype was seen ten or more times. The CDR3 nucleotides are TGTGCCAGCAGCTTAGTTTCTAGAGGGTCAGATACGCAGTATTTT. Its protein product is CASSLVSRGSDTQYF. The V gene is TRBV7-2, the J gene TRBJ2-3; a weak D match, TRBD2 (5 bases). The CDR3 spans 15 residues. CDR1 and CDR2 (germline): SGHTA, FQGNSA. V was clipped by 1 base and J by 4 bases, with 12 bases between them.

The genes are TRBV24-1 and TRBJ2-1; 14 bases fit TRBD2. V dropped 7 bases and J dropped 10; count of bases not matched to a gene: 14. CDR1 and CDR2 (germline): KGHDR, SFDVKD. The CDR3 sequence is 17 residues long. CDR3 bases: TGTGCCACCAGCTTCCCGGGACTAGCGGGAGTTCGTAGCGAGCAGTTCTTC. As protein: CATSFPGLAGVRSEQFF.

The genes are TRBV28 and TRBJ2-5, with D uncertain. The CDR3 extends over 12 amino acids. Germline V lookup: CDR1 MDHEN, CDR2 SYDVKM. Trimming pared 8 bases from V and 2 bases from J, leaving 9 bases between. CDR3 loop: CASHRGQETQYF. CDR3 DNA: TGTGCCAGCCACCGAGGACAAGAGACCCAGTACTTC.

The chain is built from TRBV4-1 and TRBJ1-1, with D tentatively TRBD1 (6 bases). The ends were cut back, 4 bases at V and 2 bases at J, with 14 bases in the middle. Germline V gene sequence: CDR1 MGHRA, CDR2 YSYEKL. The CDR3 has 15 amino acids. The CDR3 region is CASSRTSGANTEAFF. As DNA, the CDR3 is TGCGCCAGCAGCCGCACTTCAGGGGCCAACACTGAAGCTTTCTTT.